One sample yielded the 26 T cell receptor beta chains listed below, sequenced in a study of cytomegalovirus exposure and HLA in healthy donors. Measured with immunoSEQ multiplex PCR; TCRdb has only the in-frame clones, and not every one. Among about 170,000 clones, roughly 90% were seen once, and the ten largest hold 10%. Sequenced input: PBMCs. These TCRs come from a woman aged 18-30 years in good health and CMV-seropositive.

The gene calls are TRBV6-5 and TRBJ2-2; D is possibly TRBD2 (5 bases). Germline V gene data show CDR1 as MNHEY and CDR2 as SVGAGI. The CDR3 sequence is 15 residues long. V was clipped by 5 bases and J by 5 bases, with 15 bases between them. This chain's CDR3 is CASSPTWTGTGELFF. Here the CDR3 DNA reads TGTGCCAGCAGTCCCACGTGGACGGGAACCGGGGAGCTGTTTTTT.

The chain carries TRBV4-2 and TRBJ2-4; maybe TRBD2 (6 bases). V lost 1 base and J lost 2, with 15 bases in between. Germline CDR1 and CDR2: LGHNA and YNFKEQ. The CDR3 is 17 residues long. The DNA of the CDR3 is TGTGCCAGCAGCCAAGTGGGGGAGGCTCTGACCAAAAACATTCAGTACTTC. This translates into CASSQVGEALTKNIQYF.

The chain has TRBV28 and TRBJ1-3; TRBD1 aligns across 7 bases. After removal of 4 bases from V and 0 bases from J, the junction contained 6 bases not matched to a gene. The CDR3 has 16 amino acids. CDR1 is MDHEN, CDR2 SYDVKM, per germline. The CDR3 nucleotides are TGTGCCAGCAGTTCCCCGGACAGGATCTCTGGAAACACCATATATTTT. Its translation is CASSSPDRISGNTIYF.

The chain employs TRBV9 and TRBJ2-1, with 10 positions matching TRBD2. After removal of 3 bases from V and 0 bases from J, the junction contained 6 bases not matched to a gene. CDR3 size: 17 residues. Germline V gene data show CDR1 as SGDLS and CDR2 as YYNGEE. Here the CDR3 DNA reads TGTGCCAGCAGCGACAGCGGGAGGGGGGTCTCCTACAATGAGCAGTTCTTC. It encodes CASSDSGRGVSYNEQFF.

This clone has a handful of counts. The CDR3 here is CASSQAGTSGGPSYEQYF. The CDR3 bases are TGTGCCAGCAGCCAAGCCGGGACTAGCGGGGGCCCCTCCTACGAGCAGTACTTC. The chain is built from TRBV4-2 and TRBJ2-7; 14 bases are shared with TRBD2. Germline values: CDR1 LGHNA, CDR2 YNFKEQ. V trimming: 1 base; J trimming: 0 bases; junction bases outside the gene matches: 5. CDR3 length: 18 residues.

The chain combines TRBV7-2 with TRBJ1-4, with D possibly being TRBD1 (6 bases). Trimming stripped 5 bases from V and 7 bases from J, with 14 bases between. This CDR3 spans 14 amino acids. From germline, CDR1 is SGHTA and CDR2 FQGNSA. The CDR3 sequence is CASSPGHGFEKLFF. The CDR3 DNA reads as TGTGCCAGCAGCCCGGGACACGGGTTTGAAAAACTGTTTTTT.

The chain is built from TRBV30 and TRBJ2-7, with 12 nucleotides matching TRBD2. Germline trimming cut 0 bases from V and 4 bases from J; bases unmatched to any gene: 7. CDR1 is GTSNPN, CDR2 SVGIG, per germline (reference sequence). The CDR3 is made up of 16 amino acids. The CDR3 protein is CAWSVLAGGKSYEQYF. The CDR3 DNA is TGTGCCTGGAGTGTTCTAGCGGGAGGGAAATCGTACGAGCAGTACTTC.

The chain recombines TRBV19 with TRBJ2-7; TRBD2 matches 9 bases. The CDR3 is 14 amino acids. The V gene's germline CDR1 is LNHDA and CDR2 SQIVND (reference sequence). V gave up 3 bases and J gave up 3 bases; unmatched junction bases: 3. CDR3 sequence: CASSIIAGDYEQYF. CDR3 bases: TGTGCCAGTAGTATTATAGCGGGAGACTACGAGCAGTACTTC. The full variable domain, with the rest looked up from reference TRBV19 and TRBJ2-7, is DGGITQSPKYLFRKEGQNVTLSCEQNLNHDAMYWYRQDPGQGLRLIYYSQIVNDFQKGDIAEGYSVSREKKESFPLTVTSAQKNPTAFYLCASSIIAGDYEQYFGPGTRLTVT.

The chain uses TRBV4-1 and TRBJ2-5; 9 bases line up with TRBD2. CDR3 length: 16 residues. Germline V gene sequence: CDR1 MGHRA, CDR2 YSYEKL. V lost 4 bases and J lost 5; bases outside the gene matches: 11. This CDR3 is CASSPSPGLAVETQYF. The CDR3 DNA sequence: TGCGCCAGCAGCCCTTCCCCGGGACTAGCAGTCGAGACCCAGTACTTC.

This sequence joins TRBV11-1 and TRBJ2-3, with 8 bases aligning to TRBD2. The germline gives CDR1 SGHAT, CDR2 FQDESV (reference sequence). With 4 bases clipped from V and 0 bases from J, the junction kept 9 bases outside the gene matches. The length of the CDR3 is 17 residues. The CDR3 nucleotides are TGTGCCAGCAGCTCCACGGGTAGCGGGGCTAGCACAGATACGCAGTATTTT. Residues: CASSSTGSGASTDTQYF.

CDR3 protein: CASSEFGTGNIQYF. CDR3 coding DNA: TGCGCCAGCAGTGAGTTTGGGACAGGAAACATTCAGTACTTC. The gene calls are TRBV10-2 and TRBJ2-4; 8 bases match TRBD1. This CDR3 region has 14 residues. The V and J ends lost 1 base and 6 bases, in that order; junction bases with no gene match: 2. In germline, CDR1 is WSHSY, CDR2 SAAADI.

This rearrangement joins TRBV7-3 to TRBJ2-1; weak D call: TRBD1 (6 bases). The V gene's germline CDR1 is SGHTA and CDR2 FQGTGA. This CDR3 is built from 16 residues. The ends were cut back, 5 bases at V and 0 bases at J, with 14 bases in the middle. The CDR3 sequence: CASSPLDRSSYNEQFF. The CDR3 bases are TGTGCCAGCAGCCCCCTAGACAGGAGCTCCTACAATGAGCAGTTCTTC.

V gene TRBV28 combines with J gene TRBJ1-1; possibly TRBD1 for D (5 bases). The CDR3 has 13 residues. From germline, CDR1 is MDHEN and CDR2 SYDVKM. V lost 5 bases, J lost 5 bases, and 12 bases lay in between. CDR3: CASSPSDRTEAFF. CDR3 DNA: TGTGCCAGCAGTCCAAGCGACAGAACTGAAGCTTTCTTT.

V and J are TRBV10-3 and TRBJ1-4; 8 positions match TRBD1. Germline lookup yields CDR1 ENHRY and CDR2 SYGVKD. After removal of 3 bases from V and 3 bases from J, the junction contained 3 bases not matched to a gene. There are 15 residues in the CDR3. CDR3 loop: CAISDRGPSNEKLFF. The CDR3 DNA sequence: TGTGCCATCAGTGACAGGGGGCCGTCTAATGAAAAACTGTTTTTT.

The DNA for the CDR3 is TGCGCCAGCGGACTAGCGGGGAGCTCCTACGAGCAGTACTTC. Translation gives CASGLAGSSYEQYF. This chain links TRBV10-2 with TRBJ2-7; 12 nucleotides agree with TRBD2. The germline V gene encodes CDR1 WSHSY and CDR2 SAAADI. This CDR3 region has 14 residues. With 8 bases clipped from V and 0 bases from J, the junction kept 2 bases outside the gene matches.

The V gene is TRBV30, the J gene TRBJ2-3; possible D gene TRBD2, 6 bases. The CDR3 consists of 15 residues. Trimming removed 1 base from V and 0 bases from J, with 11 bases in between. Per germline, CDR1 GTSNPN and CDR2 SVGIG (reference sequence). CDR3 in DNA: TGTGCCTGGAGTGGGGACTTCCGAAGCACAGATACGCAGTATTTT. Protein: CAWSGDFRSTDTQYF.

The chain couples TRBV30 to TRBJ2-1, with 9 bases identical to TRBD2. The CDR3 loop spans 15 amino acids. Germline CDR1 reads GTSNPN; CDR2 reads SVGIG (reference sequence). Germline trimming cut 5 bases from V and 12 bases from J; bases unmatched to any gene: 17. The CDR3 region has the DNA TGTGCCTGGGGACCCGGGACTAGCTTGGGTTCTTGGCAGTTCTTC. This sequence encodes CAWGPGTSLGSWQFF.

The chain is built from TRBV4-1 and TRBJ2-2, with 12 positions matching TRBD2. The V gene's germline CDR1 is MGHRA and CDR2 YSYEKL. Germline trimming cut 1 base from V and 4 bases from J; bases unmatched to any gene: 1. The CDR3 runs 16 residues. CDR3 sequence: CASSQGGLAGTGELFF. The CDR3 DNA reads TGCGCCAGCAGCCAAGGGGGACTAGCGGGCACCGGGGAGCTGTTTTTT.

This rearrangement joins TRBV30 to TRBJ2-1; the match to TRBD2 covers 12 bases. Germline trimming cut 5 bases from V and 0 bases from J; bases unmatched to any gene: 8. The CDR3 is made up of 17 amino acids. Germline CDR1 reads GTSNPN; CDR2 reads SVGIG (reference sequence). Written as DNA, the CDR3 is TGTGCCTGGGTAACGACTAGCGGGAGTAACTCCTACAATGAGCAGTTCTTC. Translating it yields CAWVTTSGSNSYNEQFF.

The rearrangement uses TRBV15 and TRBJ2-2, with 7 bases aligning to TRBD1. The CDR3 consists of 17 residues. The germline V gene has CDR1 LNHNV and CDR2 YYDKDF (reference sequence). Trimming took 0 bases from V and 3 from J; bases not matched to a gene: 7. CDR3 in DNA: TGTGCCACCAGCAGAGATGACCGGACAGGTTACACCGGGGAGCTGTTTTTT. This translates into CATSRDDRTGYTGELFF.

V and J are TRBV12-5 and TRBJ2-7; 8 bases line up with TRBD1. The CDR3 spans 18 residues. In germline, CDR1 is LGHNT, CDR2 FRNRAP. V lost 2 bases, J lost 1 base, and 13 bases stayed unmatched. DNA of the CDR3: TGTGCTAGTGGTTTGCCGACGAGCAGGGGGCGAACGTCCTACGAGCAGTACTTC. Protein sequence: CASGLPTSRGRTSYEQYF.

There are a few counts of this clone. The chain is built from TRBV6-4 and TRBJ1-4; TRBD1 matches at 8 bases. The V gene's germline CDR1 is MRHNA and CDR2 SNTAGT. V shed 2 bases and J 11 bases; nucleotides not matched to a gene: 10. The CDR3 has 15 amino acids. CDR3 nucleotide sequence: TGTGCCAGCAGTGACACCGACAGGGGCGTTGGTAAACTGTTTTTT. The encoded protein is CASSDTDRGVGKLFF.

The genes are TRBV6-5 and TRBJ1-2, with no clear D. V was shortened by 0 bases and J by 10 bases, with 15 bases between the two germline ends. CDR3 length: 14 residues. Germline assignment: CDR1 MNHEY and CDR2 SVGAGI. CDR3 coding DNA: TGTGCCAGCAGTTACTCCTCTGGAGTCGATGTCTACACCTTC. Protein sequence: CASSYSSGVDVYTF.

In this sample, this clone turned up once. The J gene is TRBJ2-5, the V gene TRBV5-1; tentatively, D is TRBD2 (6 bases). Near its end, the DNA agrees better with TRBJ2-7, so the J call may be wrong. The germline V gene has CDR1 SGHRS and CDR2 YFSETQ. CDR3 length: 15 amino acids. CDR3 nucleotide sequence: TGCGCCAGCAGCTTGGCCGGGGGACGGGACTACGAGCAGTACTTC. It is translated as CASSLAGGRDYEQYF.

The rearrangement joins TRBV19 to TRBJ1-5, with TRBD1 as a possible D gene (6 bases). Germline values: CDR1 LNHDA, CDR2 SQIVND (reference sequence). The CDR3 spans 15 residues. Deletions cut 7 bases from V and 6 bases from J, with 19 bases between. The CDR3 reads CASNGPRQGSQPQHF. DNA for the CDR3: TGTGCCAGTAACGGGCCCCGGCAGGGGAGTCAGCCCCAGCATTTT. Complete variable domain (other parts from reference TRBV19 and TRBJ1-5): DGGITQSPKYLFRKEGQNVTLSCEQNLNHDAMYWYRQDPGQGLRLIYYSQIVNDFQKGDIAEGYSVSREKKESFPLTVTSAQKNPTAFYLCASNGPRQGSQPQHFGDGTRLSIL.

The rearrangement uses TRBV27 and TRBJ2-7, with a weak D call TRBD2 (5 bases). The CDR3 has 16 amino acids. V lost 6 bases, J lost 5 bases, and 23 bases lay in between. Per the germline V gene, CDR1 is MNHEY and CDR2 is SMNVEV (reference sequence). The CDR3 bases are TGTGCCAGCAGCCCTACTAGAGGAATGGGTGAGGACGAGCAGTACTTC. Translation gives CASSPTRGMGEDEQYF.